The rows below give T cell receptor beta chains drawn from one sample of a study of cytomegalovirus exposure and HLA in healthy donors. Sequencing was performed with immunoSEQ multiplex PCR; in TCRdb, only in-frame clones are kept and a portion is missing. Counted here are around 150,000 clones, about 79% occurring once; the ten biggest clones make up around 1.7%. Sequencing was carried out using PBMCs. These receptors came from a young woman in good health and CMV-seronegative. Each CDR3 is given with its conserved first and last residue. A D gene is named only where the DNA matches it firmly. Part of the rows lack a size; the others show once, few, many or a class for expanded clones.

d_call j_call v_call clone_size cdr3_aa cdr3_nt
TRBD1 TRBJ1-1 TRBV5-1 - CASSQGPGTGAGRTEAFF TGCGCCAGCAGCCAAGGTCCCGGGACAGGGGCGGGACGAACTGAAGCTTTCTTT
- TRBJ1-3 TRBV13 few CASSLGLSIYF TGTGCCAGCAGCTTAGGCCTCTCCATATATTTT
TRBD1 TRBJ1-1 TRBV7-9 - CASSLVQGVNTEAFF TGTGCCAGCAGCTTAGTTCAGGGGGTGAACACTGAAGCTTTCTTT
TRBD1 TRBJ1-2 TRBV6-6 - CASGSQGDGYTF TGTGCCAGCGGGAGTCAGGGGGACGGCTACACCTTC
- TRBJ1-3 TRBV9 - CASNEVGGFWNTIYF TGTGCCAGCAACGAAGTCGGGGGTTTCTGGAACACCATATATTTT
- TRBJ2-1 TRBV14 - CASSQGSSYNEQFF TGTGCCAGCAGCCAAGGGAGCTCCTACAATGAGCAGTTCTTC
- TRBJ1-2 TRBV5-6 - CASSLVLSGSYGYTF TGTGCCAGCAGCTTGGTACTTTCCGGGAGCTATGGCTACACCTTC
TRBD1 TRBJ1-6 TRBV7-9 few CASSPWSGTGDSPLHF TGTGCCAGCAGCCCCTGGTCTGGGACAGGGGATTCACCCCTCCACTTT
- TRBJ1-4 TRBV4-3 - CASSQVSGTTNEKLFF TGCGCCAGCAGCCAAGTAAGCGGAACAACTAATGAAAAACTGTTTTTT
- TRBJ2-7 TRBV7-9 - CASSLTYEQYF TGTGCCAGCAGCCTTACATACGAGCAGTACTTC
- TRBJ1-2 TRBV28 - CASSPGGTQGLYGYTF TGTGCCAGCAGTCCGGGTGGCACACAGGGTCTCTATGGCTACACCTTC
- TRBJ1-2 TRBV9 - CASSHDPQQPKPYGYTF TGTGCCAGCAGCCACGATCCACAGCAGCCGAAGCCCTATGGCTACACCTTC
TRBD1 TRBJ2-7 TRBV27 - CASSLDGTGRNEQYF TGTGCCAGCAGTTTAGACGGGACAGGGAGGAACGAGCAGTACTTC
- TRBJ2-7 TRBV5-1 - CASSRGGTSTYEQYF TGCGCCAGCAGCCGGGGCGGGACTTCGACCTACGAGCAGTACTTC
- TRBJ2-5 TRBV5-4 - CASSLTGYQETQYF TGTGCCAGCAGCTTGACAGGGTACCAAGAGACCCAGTACTTC
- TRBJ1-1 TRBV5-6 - CASSLGQRTEAFF TGTGCCAGCAGCTTGGGGCAGCGAACTGAAGCTTTCTTT
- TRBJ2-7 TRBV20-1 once CSASGYEQYF TGCAGTGCTAGCGGCTACGAGCAGTACTTC
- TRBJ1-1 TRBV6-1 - CASSEARHEAFF TGTGCCAGCAGTGAAGCAAGACATGAAGCTTTCTTT
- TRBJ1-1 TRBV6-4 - CASSDAAGDEAFF TGTGCCAGCAGTGACGCGGCAGGGGACGAAGCTTTCTTT
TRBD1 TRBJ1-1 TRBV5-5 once CASSLVPGQGMNTEAFF TGTGCCAGCAGCTTGGTCCCGGGACAGGGGATGAACACTGAAGCTTTCTTT
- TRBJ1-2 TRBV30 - CAWMGTSYGYTF TGTGCCTGGATGGGGACTAGCTATGGCTACACCTTC
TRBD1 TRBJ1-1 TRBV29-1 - CSVDPTGALMNTEAFF TGCAGCGTTGATCCCACAGGGGCCTTGATGAACACTGAAGCTTTCTTT
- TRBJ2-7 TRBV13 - CASSLGVETQYF TGTGCCAGCAGCTTAGGCGTGGAGACGCAGTACTTC
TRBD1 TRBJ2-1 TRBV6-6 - CASSYDRASNEQFF TGTGCCAGCAGTTACGACAGGGCAAGCAATGAGCAGTTCTTC
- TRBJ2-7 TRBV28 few CASGNRQGRSYEQYF TGTGCCAGCGGAAACCGGCAGGGTAGATCCTACGAGCAGTACTTC
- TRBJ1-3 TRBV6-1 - CASTQRTLSGNTIYF TGTGCCAGCACCCAAAGGACACTCTCTGGAAACACCATATATTTT
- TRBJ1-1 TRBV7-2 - CASSMLGGTTEAFF TGTGCCAGCAGCATGCTGGGAGGGACCACTGAAGCTTTCTTT
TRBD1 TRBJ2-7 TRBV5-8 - CASSLTRAGGEQYF TGTGCCAGCAGCTTAACACGGGCAGGGGGCGAGCAGTACTTC
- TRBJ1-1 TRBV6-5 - CASSSPDEGENTEAFF TGTGCCAGCAGTTCTCCAGACGAGGGGGAAAACACTGAAGCTTTCTTT
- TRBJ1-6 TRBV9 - CASSSRTDSPLHF TGTGCCAGCAGCTCCCGTACGGATTCACCCCTCCACTTT
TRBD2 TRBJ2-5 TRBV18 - CASSPPLGLAGRSQETQYF TGTGCCAGCTCACCACCCCTCGGACTAGCGGGGCGATCCCAAGAGACCCAGTACTTC
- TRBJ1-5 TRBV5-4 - CASSLVTGSGQPQHF TGTGCCAGCAGCTTGGTTACAGGGTCTGGTCAGCCCCAGCATTTT
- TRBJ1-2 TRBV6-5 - CASSYSGVWGYTF TGTGCCAGCAGTTACTCAGGGGTGTGGGGCTACACCTTC
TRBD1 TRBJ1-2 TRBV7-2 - CASSSAGTGAYGYTF TGTGCCAGCAGCTCCGCCGGGACAGGGGCCTATGGCTACACCTTC
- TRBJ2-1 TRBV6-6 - CASSYLTNEQFF TGTGCCAGCAGTTACTTGACTAATGAGCAGTTCTTC
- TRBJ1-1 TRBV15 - CATSPGSGTEAFF TGTGCCACCTCGCCTGGGAGCGGCACTGAAGCTTTCTTT
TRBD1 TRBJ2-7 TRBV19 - CASRGWTGPSYEQYF TGTGCCAGTAGAGGCTGGACAGGGCCATCCTACGAGCAGTACTTC
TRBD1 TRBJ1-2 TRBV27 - CASSPRTGGAGGYTF TGTGCCAGCAGTCCACGGACAGGGGGCGCGGGAGGCTACACCTTC
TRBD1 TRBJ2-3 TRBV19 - CASSIDPFQGAQGADTQYF TGTGCCAGTAGTATAGACCCATTTCAGGGGGCGCAAGGGGCAGATACGCAGTATTTT
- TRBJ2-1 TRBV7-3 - CASSLSPGGYNEQFF TGTGCCAGCAGCTTAAGCCCAGGGGGGTACAATGAGCAGTTCTTC
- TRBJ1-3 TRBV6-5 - CASSSSGAAGNTIYF TGTGCCAGCAGTTCCTCAGGGGCAGCTGGAAACACCATATATTTT
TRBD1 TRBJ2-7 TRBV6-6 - CASRDRGRSYEQYF TGTGCCAGCAGGGACAGGGGTCGCTCCTACGAGCAGTACTTC
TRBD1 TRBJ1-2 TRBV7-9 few CASSNYGTGNYGYTF TGTGCCAGCAGCAACTACGGGACAGGAAACTATGGCTACACCTTC
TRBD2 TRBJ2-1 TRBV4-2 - CASSQDGTSGGKYNEQFF TGTGCCAGCAGCCAAGACGGGACTAGCGGGGGAAAGTACAATGAGCAGTTCTTC
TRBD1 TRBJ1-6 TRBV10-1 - CASSGQGDSPLHF TGCGCCAGCAGCGGACAGGGGGATTCACCCCTCCACTTT
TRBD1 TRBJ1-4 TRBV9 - CASSEGMQGEYGEKLFF TGTGCCAGCTCAGAGGGCATGCAGGGGGAATACGGGGAAAAACTGTTTTTT
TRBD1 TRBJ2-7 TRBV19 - CASREGGERRNYEQYF TGTGCCAGCCGGGAAGGGGGCGAAAGGCGAAACTACGAGCAGTACTTC
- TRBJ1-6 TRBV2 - CASSPQGQGNNSPLHF TGTGCCAGCAGTCCCCAGGGCCAGGGGAATAATTCACCCCTCCACTTT
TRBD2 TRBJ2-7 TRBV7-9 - CASSQLRGGSYEQYF TGTGCCAGCAGCCAACTCCGGGGGGGCTCCTACGAGCAGTACTTC
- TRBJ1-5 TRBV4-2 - CASSQGGRSGNQPQHF TGTGCCAGCAGCCAAGGGGGGCGATCGGGCAATCAGCCCCAGCATTTT
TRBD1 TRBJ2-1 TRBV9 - CASSVGEGGLYNEQFF TGTGCCAGCAGCGTAGGGGAAGGGGGCCTTTACAATGAGCAGTTCTTC